This passage covers 28 T cell receptor beta chains from one sample sequenced in a study of CD8 T cells in ankylosing spondylitis. TCRdb fed the 5' RACE reads into MiXCR, producing one record per CDR3 protein. The repertoire consists of 130,000 or so distinct CDR3 sequences, with roughly 18% occurring once and the leading ten covering approximately 30%. Study-wide points: A TCR beta motif of roughly 8 highly homologous variants appeared characteristic of ankylosing spondylitis blood.

Their antigens are not known. Sequences were obtained from blood, either unsorted or a sorted T cell fraction (not recorded which). These receptor sequences come from a male donor with ankylosing spondylitis.

In this sample, this clonotype turned up many times. The J gene is TRBJ2-1, the V gene TRBV10-3, with 9 bases that match TRBD2. Germline loops: CDR1 ENHRY, CDR2 SYGVKD. The junction had 2 bases not matched to a gene; V was cut back by 0 bases and J by 2 bases. CDR3 length: 16 amino acids. DNA of the CDR3: TGTGCCATCAGTGAGTCGACTAGCGGCGCCTACAATGAGCAGTTCTTC. Encoded protein: CAISESTSGAYNEQFF.

This chain connects TRBV6-1 to TRBJ2-7, with 9 bases identical to TRBD1. The CDR3 loop spans 14 amino acids. Trimming cost V 7 bases and J 2 bases; bases outside gene matches: 6. From germline, CDR1 is MNHNS and CDR2 SASEGT. CDR3 sequence reads: CASTLRTGAYEQYF. DNA for the CDR3: TGTGCCAGCACCCTGCGGACAGGGGCCTACGAGCAGTACTTC.

This clonotype was observed a handful of times. V and J are TRBV7-6 and TRBJ2-2, with no clear D. The CDR3 has 12 residues. Germline loops: CDR1 SGHVS, CDR2 FNYEAQ. Trimming pared 8 bases from V and 7 bases from J, leaving 11 bases between. CDR3 sequence reads: CASGPGIGELFF. The CDR3 DNA sequence: TGTGCCAGCGGACCCGGTATCGGGGAGCTGTTTTTT.

The J gene is TRBJ2-7, the V gene TRBV28; 12 bases fit TRBD2. Germline V CDR1 and CDR2: MDHEN, SYDVKM. J gave up 3 bases and V 6 bases, and 9 bases lay outside the gene matches. The CDR3 has 16 residues. The CDR3: CASRGSGLAGNYEQYF. In DNA, the CDR3 is TGTGCCAGCAGGGGGAGTGGACTAGCGGGGAACTACGAGCAGTACTTC.

J is TRBJ2-7 and V is TRBV27, with D perhaps being TRBD1 or TRBD2 (6 bases each). The CDR3 consists of 14 residues. V lost 6 bases and J 3 bases, leaving 15 bases between the germline ends. Germline V CDR1 and CDR2: MNHEY, SMNVEV (reference sequence). CDR3 nucleotide sequence: TGTGCCAGCAGCAATAGGGGGGCGAGCTACGAGCAGTACTTC. Encoded protein: CASSNRGASYEQYF.

In its sample, this clonotype was seen many times. The chain couples TRBV5-1 to TRBJ2-7, with D uncertain. Trimming took 0 bases from V and 3 from J, leaving 7 bases between them. The germline V gene encodes CDR1 SGHRS and CDR2 YFSETQ. The CDR3 has 13 residues. CDR3 protein: CASSLAGHYEQYF. CDR3 bases: TGCGCCAGCAGCTTGGCGGGCCACTACGAGCAGTACTTC.

This clonotype came up many times. The genes are TRBV29-1 and TRBJ2-2; 10 nucleotides match TRBD2. Trimming removed 3 bases from V and 4 bases from J; junction bases left unmatched: 5. Germline V gene data show CDR1 as SQVTM and CDR2 as ANQGSEA. This CDR3 has 15 amino acids. Here the CDR3 DNA reads TGCAGCGTTGAGGATAGCGGGAGGCGCACCGGGGAGCTGTTTTTT. Encoded protein: CSVEDSGRRTGELFF.

The chain combines TRBV6-1 with TRBJ1-2, with D uncertain. In germline, CDR1 is MNHNS, CDR2 SASEGT. The CDR3 totals 16 residues. V was trimmed by 3 bases and J by 6 bases, leaving 20 bases between them. CDR3 coding DNA: TGTGCCAGCAGTGAGGGCACAGTCGAATTCACGAATGGCTACACCTTC. Its protein product is CASSEGTVEFTNGYTF.

This clonotype was observed a few times. The rearrangement links TRBV10-3 to TRBJ2-5, with no clear D. Trimming took 2 bases from V and 1 from J, leaving 8 bases between them. CDR1 is ENHRY and CDR2 is SYGVKD in the germline V gene. The CDR3 covers 14 residues. The CDR3 sequence is CAISEDRAQETQYF. CDR3 DNA sequence: TGTGCCATCAGTGAGGACCGCGCCCAAGAGACCCAGTACTTC.

The V and J genes are TRBV27 and TRBJ1-2, with 7 bases aligning to TRBD1. This CDR3 is 14 amino acids long. CDR1 MNHEY and CDR2 SMNVEV come from the germline V gene (reference sequence). With V trimmed by 5 bases and J by 5 bases, 8 bases remained unmatched. The CDR3 here is CASSNRQGGYGYTF. In DNA, the CDR3 is TGTGCCAGCAGTAACCGACAGGGAGGGTATGGCTACACCTTC.

The chain combines TRBV7-2 with TRBJ2-7, with D perhaps matching TRBD1 (6 bases). The germline V and J ends were trimmed by 6 bases and 2 bases, with 17 bases remaining between them. This CDR3 is built from 15 residues. Per the germline V gene, CDR1 is SGHTA and CDR2 is FQGNSA. The CDR3 protein is CASRSRDINTYEQYF. The CDR3 nucleotides are TGTGCCAGCAGATCCCGGGACATAAATACCTACGAGCAGTACTTC. Filled out from reference TRBV7-2 and TRBJ2-7, the complete variable domain reads GAGVSQSPSNKVTEKGKDVELRCDPISGHTALYWYRQSLGQGLEFLIYFQGNSAPDKSGLPSDRFSAERTGGSVSTLTIQRTQQEDSAVYLCASRSRDINTYEQYFGPGTRLTVT.

This clonotype was seen a handful of times. The rearrangement joins TRBV11-2 to TRBJ2-1, with TRBD2 matching over 9 bases. This CDR3 has 18 amino acids. V gave up 0 bases and J gave up 6 bases; unmatched junction bases: 12. CDR1 is SGHAT and CDR2 is FQNNGV in the germline V gene. In nucleotides, the CDR3 is TGTGCCAGCAGCTTAGACCGTACTAGCGGGCGGTCGTTCAATGAGCAGTTCTTC. Amino acid sequence: CASSLDRTSGRSFNEQFF.

This rearrangement joins TRBV14 to TRBJ2-2; D not certain. Per the germline V gene, CDR1 is SGHDN and CDR2 is FVKESK. The CDR3 runs to 13 residues. Trimming left V 1 base short and J 3 bases short, with 3 bases between. CDR3 protein: CASSQAHTGELFF. The DNA for the CDR3 is TGTGCCAGCAGCCAAGCGCACACCGGGGAGCTGTTTTTT.

The rearrangement uses TRBV2 and TRBJ2-1; 7 positions agree with TRBD1. This CDR3 is built from 13 residues. In germline, CDR1 is SNHLY, CDR2 FYNNEI. Trimming took 6 bases from V and 5 from J; bases not matched to a gene: 4. CDR3 in amino acids: CASRGTVHNEQFF. The CDR3 DNA sequence: TGTGCCAGCAGGGGGACAGTTCACAATGAGCAGTTCTTC.

This chain links TRBV27 with TRBJ2-3, with D perhaps matching TRBD2 (6 bases). Germline CDR1 reads MNHEY; CDR2 reads SMNVEV (reference sequence). Trimming stripped 0 bases from V and 1 base from J, with 14 bases between. This CDR3 region has 17 residues. CDR3 protein: CASSLSSRREGTDTQYF. The CDR3 DNA follows: TGTGCCAGCAGTTTATCGAGTAGGCGGGAAGGCACAGATACGCAGTATTTT.

This clonotype turned up a few times. The chain joins TRBV12-3 or TRBV12-4 to TRBJ2-1; TRBD2 matches at 7 bases. J lost 9 bases, V lost 6 bases, and 5 bases had no gene match. The CDR3 totals 12 residues. As DNA, the CDR3 is TGTGCCAGCAGAGTGGGAGGGGTTGAGCAGTTCTTC. This gives the protein CASRVGGVEQFF.

This rearrangement joins TRBV27 to TRBJ2-1; D uncertain. Germline CDR1 is MNHEY and CDR2 is SMNVEV (reference sequence). CDR3 size: 14 residues. Trimming took off 2 bases at V and 2 bases at J, with 7 bases between the two ends. The CDR3 protein is CASSLVSPYNEQFF. The CDR3 nucleotides are TGTGCCAGCAGTTTAGTATCACCCTACAATGAGCAGTTCTTC.

The V call is TRBV20-1, the J call TRBJ2-4; 7 bases agree with TRBD1. Germline assignment: CDR1 DFQATT and CDR2 SNEGSKA (reference sequence). This CDR3 comprises 15 residues. Trimming cost V 6 bases and J 3 bases; bases outside gene matches: 11. The CDR3 DNA follows: TGCAGTGCCTACCGGACAGGTTTATTCAAAAACATTCAGTACTTC. Protein sequence: CSAYRTGLFKNIQYF.

This clonotype occurred a few times. V usage is TRBV6-1 and J usage is TRBJ2-2; 12 nucleotides agree with TRBD2. CDR1 MNHNS and CDR2 SASEGT come from the germline V gene. V trimming: 5 bases; J trimming: 3 bases; junction bases outside the gene matches: 1. This CDR3 region has 15 residues. The CDR3 loop reads CASSRLAGDTGELFF. For the CDR3, the DNA is TGTGCCAGCAGTAGACTAGCGGGAGACACCGGGGAGCTGTTTTTT.

CDR3 bases: TGTGCCAGCAGCTTAGTACGGACGGGAGTCGCCACCGGGGAGCTGTTTTTT. Translation gives CASSLVRTGVATGELFF. This chain connects TRBV7-8 to TRBJ2-2; weak D call: TRBD2 (6 bases). This CDR3 has 17 residues. Deletions cut 1 base from V and 4 bases from J, with 16 bases between. Germline CDR1 is SGHVS and CDR2 is FQNEAQ.

CDR3 in amino acids: CASSRENTEAFF. As DNA, the CDR3 is TGTGCCAGCAGCCGGGAGAACACTGAAGCTTTCTTT. The chain couples TRBV14 to TRBJ1-1; D remains ambiguous. Germline assignment: CDR1 SGHDN and CDR2 FVKESK. The CDR3 length is 12 residues. V was cut by 4 bases and J by 1 base, with 4 bases left in between.

This clonotype was found a few times. This chain links TRBV4-1 with TRBJ2-7; D not resolved. This CDR3 region has 17 residues. Germline CDR1 is MGHRA and CDR2 is YSYEKL. V gave up 0 bases and J gave up 2 bases, with 17 bases separating them. The CDR3 nucleotides read TGCGCCAGCAGCCAAGATAAACCTAAGCGTAACCCCTACGAGCAGTACTTC. This gives the protein CASSQDKPKRNPYEQYF.

The chain's CDR3 is CASSFGTSGRETQYF. The CDR3, as DNA: TGTGCCAGCAGTTTTGGGACTAGCGGGAGAGAGACCCAGTACTTC. This sequence joins TRBV27 and TRBJ2-5; 14 bases align to TRBD2. This CDR3 comprises 15 residues. Germline-derived CDR1 and CDR2 are MNHEY and SMNVEV (reference sequence). The V segment lost 3 bases and the J segment 4 bases; nucleotides outside the gene matches: 1.

This clonotype was detected a few times. The chain employs TRBV6-1 and TRBJ2-7; a possible D gene is TRBD2 (6 bases). Per the germline V gene, CDR1 is MNHNS and CDR2 is SASEGT. CDR3 length: 14 residues. The V and J ends lost 6 bases and 3 bases respectively, with 15 bases between them. CDR3 DNA sequence: TGTGCCAGCAGCTCGGGACTTGAAGGCTACGAGCAGTACTTC. Translated, it gives CASSSGLEGYEQYF.

V gene TRBV4-3 combines with J gene TRBJ2-7, with D maybe TRBD1 (6 bases). Trimming removed 1 base from V and 3 bases from J, with 10 bases in between. The CDR3 covers 14 residues. Germline V gene data show CDR1 as LGHNA and CDR2 as YSLEER. CDR3 sequence (DNA): TGCGCCAGCAGCCAAGGACAGGCCCTCTACGAGCAGTACTTC. This translates into CASSQGQALYEQYF.

This clonotype was counted a few times. This chain links TRBV2 with TRBJ2-7, with D maybe TRBD1 (6 bases). Germline V CDR1 and CDR2: SNHLY, FYNNEI. Trimming stripped 10 bases from V and 5 bases from J, with 15 bases between. CDR3 size: 12 residues. CDR3 coding DNA: TGTGCCACCTCGGACAGAATTAACGAGCAGTACTTC. This sequence encodes CATSDRINEQYF.

The chain is built from TRBV24-1 and TRBJ2-7, with 7 nucleotides matching TRBD2. This CDR3 region has 15 residues. With 3 bases clipped from V and 5 bases from J, the junction kept 9 bases outside the gene matches. From germline, CDR1 is KGHDR and CDR2 SFDVKD. The CDR3 reads CATSDHGLVNHEQYF. As DNA, the CDR3 is TGTGCCACCAGTGATCACGGACTAGTTAACCACGAGCAGTACTTC.

The CDR3 is CASSAGLYTEAFF. The CDR3 DNA reads as TGTGCCAGCAGCGCCGGGTTATACACTGAAGCTTTCTTT. V gene TRBV7-9 combines with J gene TRBJ1-1; D is undetermined. CDR1 is SEHNR, CDR2 FQNEAQ, per germline (reference sequence). The CDR3 length is 13 residues. V was trimmed by 5 bases and J by 3 bases, leaving 10 bases between them. Full variable domain (missing parts from reference TRBV7-9 and TRBJ1-1): DTGVSQNPRHKITKRGQNVTFRCDPISEHNRLYWYRQTLGQGPEFLTYFQNEAQLEKSRLLSDRFSAERPKGSFSTLEIQRTEQGDSAMYLCASSAGLYTEAFFGQGTRLTVV.